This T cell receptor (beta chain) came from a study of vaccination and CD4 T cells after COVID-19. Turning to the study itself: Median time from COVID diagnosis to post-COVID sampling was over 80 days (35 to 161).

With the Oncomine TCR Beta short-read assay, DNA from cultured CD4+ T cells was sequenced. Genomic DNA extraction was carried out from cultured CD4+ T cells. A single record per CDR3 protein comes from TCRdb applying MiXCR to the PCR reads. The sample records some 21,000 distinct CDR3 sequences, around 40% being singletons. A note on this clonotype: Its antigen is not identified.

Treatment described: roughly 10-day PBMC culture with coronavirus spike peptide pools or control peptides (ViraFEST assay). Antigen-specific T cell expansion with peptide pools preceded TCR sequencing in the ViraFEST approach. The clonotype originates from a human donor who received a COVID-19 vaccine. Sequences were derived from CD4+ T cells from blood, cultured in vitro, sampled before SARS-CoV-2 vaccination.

CDR3 sequence: CASSLYLQGTEAFF. The DNA of the CDR3 is TGTGCCAGCAGCCTATATCTACAGGGCACTGAAGCTTTCTTT. This chain connects TRBV2 to TRBJ1-1, with a tentative D call TRBD1 (6 bases). The CDR3 has 14 amino acids. V was clipped by 6 bases and J by 4 bases, with 15 bases between them. CDR1 and CDR2 from the germline V gene are SNHLY and FYNNEI.